Detailed here is one T cell receptor (beta chain). Its antigen is unknown. The study ran its PCR with 60 Vbeta and 13 Jbeta primers. TCRdb keeps only in-frame clones here, not all; method: immunoSEQ multiplex PCR. The sample lists approximately 160,000 clones; about 80% were seen once. The V and J ends lost 5 bases and 6 bases, in that order; junction bases with no gene match: 16. In germline, CDR1 is SGHAT, CDR2 FQDESV (reference sequence). This CDR3 has 18 amino acids. The record originates from a study of cytomegalovirus exposure and HLA in healthy donors. Findings and caveats of the study: A later analysis linked a missense variant in DCLRE1C to the trimming of TCR beta V and J genes. Presence/absence analyses assumed roughly uniform sequencing depth across donors.

This TCR was sampled from a man aged 25 to 40 in good health and CMV-seropositive. This chain links TRBV11-1 with TRBJ2-1, with 10 bases lining up with TRBD1. The sequencing input was PBMCs. CDR3 sequence reads: CASSLSSTGGANPNEQFF. The CDR3 DNA is TGTGCCAGCAGCCTTTCATCGACAGGGGGCGCAAACCCCAATGAGCAGTTCTTC. Complete variable domain (other parts from reference TRBV11-1 and TRBJ2-1): EAEVAQSPRYKITEKSQAVAFWCDPISGHATLYWYRQILGQGPELLVQFQDESVVDDSQLPKDRFSAERLKGVDSTLKIQPAELGDSAMYLCASSLSSTGGANPNEQFFGPGTRLTVL.